This T cell receptor (beta chain) stems from a study of blood T cell repertoires in COVID-19. For the study at large: Acute and convalescent COVID-19 specimens originated in the United States, Italy and Spain. The cDNA or gDNA used as material had been derived from T cells, B-cell-depleted T cells, or PBMCs.

This CDR3 is built from 15 residues. Germline V gives CDR1 SGHRS, CDR2 YFSETQ. V shed 4 bases and J shed 0 bases, with 11 bases lying between them. Authors' data handling: Amplification with reference gene primers provided the estimates of nucleated cell counts. Method: immunoSEQ multiplex PCR; TCRdb's copy keeps in-frame clones and lacks some. V and J calls and clone size are given by that table; D and trimming were obtained from the DNA. This table has about 67,000 clones, about nine tenths appearing once. Sequenced material: peripheral blood. The clonotype comes from a man aged 50-59 years with active COVID-19. The chain uses TRBV5-1 and TRBJ2-1, with a tentative D call TRBD1 (5 bases). In DNA form, the CDR3 reads TGCGCCAGCAGCGTGTACAGGAGCTCCTACAATGAGCAGTTCTTC. Protein: CASSVYRSSYNEQFF.